Listed below are T cell receptor beta chains from one sample, sequenced in a study of shared T cell receptors in the human thymus. The protocol was immunoSEQ multiplex PCR, while the TCRdb copy is restricted to in-frame clones and leaves out a portion. This table has 500,000 to 550,000 clones, around three quarters appearing once. These data also formed part of another study, on human thymus T cells.

Input material: thymocytes. These receptors all come from a boy under two years old with a congenital heart defect. Each CDR3 is given with its conserved first and last residue. D genes are given only for firm matches. Size is omitted from some rows. Given values are once, few, many or a class for expanded clones.

J gene,D gene,clone size,V gene,CDR3 DNA,CDR3 protein
TRBJ2-7,TRBD2,.,TRBV5-6,TGTGCCAGCAGCTTCTCCGCTAGCGGGACCTACGAGCAGTACTTC,CASSFSASGTYEQYF
TRBJ2-7,TRBD2,.,TRBV10-1,TGCGCCAGCAGTGAGCTTCCAGGACTAGCGGGAGTGAGCGAGCAGTACTTC,CASSELPGLAGVSEQYF
TRBJ2-3,TRBD2,.,TRBV20-1,TGCAGTGCTACTAGCTCGGGAGGGCAGTATTTT,CSATSSGGQYF
TRBJ2-5,.,few,TRBV5-8,TGTGCCAGCAGCTCCGCCCGGGGAGAGACCCAGTACTTC,CASSSARGETQYF
TRBJ2-1,.,.,TRBV7-2,TGTGCCAGCAGCTTCACTACCGGGACTCATAGCTACAATGAGCAGTTCTTC,CASSFTTGTHSYNEQFF
TRBJ1-4,.,few,TRBV25-1,TGTGCCAGCAGTGGAGGGGAAAAACTGTTTTTT,CASSGGEKLFF
TRBJ1-2,TRBD1,.,TRBV6-5,TGTGCCAGCAGTCAACAGGGGTCCAACTATGGCTACACCTTC,CASSQQGSNYGYTF
TRBJ1-2,.,.,TRBV10-3,TGTGCCATCAGTGATGGAGGGCCCCTCTATGGCTACACCTTC,CAISDGGPLYGYTF
TRBJ1-3,.,.,TRBV21-1,TGTGCCAGCCGCGACAGGGGAGTAGGAAACACCATATATTTT,CASRDRGVGNTIYF
TRBJ1-2,TRBD1,.,TRBV2,TGTGCCAGCAGTGAAAGGGGGGACAGGCCCGGCTATGGCTACACCTTC,CASSERGDRPGYGYTF
TRBJ2-5,TRBD2,.,TRBV11-3,TGTGCCAGCAGCTCAATTAGCCGAGAGCGGGAGGGCCGAGAGACCCAGTACTTC,CASSSISREREGRETQYF
TRBJ1-2,TRBD1,.,TRBV5-1,TGCGCCAGCAGCTTGGTGACAGGGGGCGCCCAAAACTATGGCTACACCTTC,CASSLVTGGAQNYGYTF
TRBJ2-7,TRBD2,.,TRBV6-5,TGTGCCAGCAGTTACTCAGGCGGGAGGGTCTCCTACGAGCAGTACTTC,CASSYSGGRVSYEQYF
TRBJ2-1,.,.,TRBV27,TGTGCCAGCAGCTTAACGGACAGAGACAATGAGCAGTTCTTC,CASSLTDRDNEQFF
TRBJ2-7,TRBD1,once,TRBV30,TGTGCCTGGAGGGACCGACAGGGGGAGGCAGGGGAGCAGTACTTC,CAWRDRQGEAGEQYF
TRBJ2-7,TRBD2,.,TRBV13,TGTGCCAGCAGCTGGGAGCTAGCGGGCACCTACGAGCAGTACTTC,CASSWELAGTYEQYF
TRBJ2-7,.,.,TRBV4-1,TGCGCCAGCAGCCAAGATCGGGTTGAGGCGCATGAGCAGTACTTC,CASSQDRVEAHEQYF